Below, one T cell receptor beta chain is given with its context. In the original analysis: It was from reference gene primer amplification that nucleated cell counts were estimated. Measured with immunoSEQ multiplex PCR; TCRdb has only the in-frame clones, and not every one. That table is the source of V, J and clone size, and D and trimming were worked out from the DNA. In the table there are 15,000 to 20,000 clones, 85% to 95% of which are singletons. This CDR3 contains 14 residues. J was trimmed by 4 bases and V by 6 bases; bases with no gene match: 5. Germline lookup yields CDR1 MNHEY and CDR2 SMNVEV (reference sequence). The data were taken from a study of blood T cell repertoires in COVID-19. The overall study: In each case, the material was cDNA or gDNA derived from T cells, B-cell-depleted T cells, or PBMCs.

This sequence originates from a human donor in a cohort sampled during active COVID-19. Sequenced input: peripheral blood. The chain is built from TRBV27 and TRBJ1-5; 8 nucleotides agree with TRBD1. CDR3 sequence reads: CASRRGTGNQPQHF. The CDR3 DNA is TGTGCCAGCAGGCGAGGGACAGGAAATCAGCCCCAGCATTTT.